This T cell receptor (beta chain) was captured by sequencing in a study of technical replicates of blood from a few donors. The CDR3 runs to 16 residues. Data came from immunoSEQ multiplex PCR; TCRdb stores just in-frame clones and leaves some out. This sample yields more than 70,000 clones, of which nearly 98% are seen a single time; approximately 0.21% belongs to the top ten. The chain uses TRBV21-1 and TRBJ2-3; no check of the table's D call, TRBD2, against the DNA was made. TRBV21-1 is listed as a pseudogene. The specimen was T cells isolated from PBMCs. This sequence was found in a human donor in good health. In DNA form, the CDR3 reads TGTGCCAGCAGCAAAGTGCTAGCGGGGGGCACAGATACGCAGTATTTT. It specifies CASSKVLAGGTDTQYF.